What follows is one T cell receptor beta chain and its context. Trimming stripped 3 bases from V and 7 bases from J, with 7 bases between. CDR3 length: 10 residues. Per the germline V gene, CDR1 is SQVTM and CDR2 is ANQGSEA. These data are taken from a study of patients and donors after allogeneic stem cell transplantation. From the RT-PCR reads, TCRdb called clonotypes with MiXCR, one entry per CDR3 protein. The table includes more than 150,000 distinct CDR3 sequences, nearly 25% detected once. The sequence was obtained from a human donor who was either an allogeneic HSCT recipient or a stem cell or donor lymphocyte infusion donor (not recorded which). It is not recorded whose cells these are; they may come from a transplant donor. The gene calls are TRBV29-1 and TRBJ2-7; D is unclear. Source material: blood, either unsorted or a sorted T cell fraction (not recorded which). The CDR3 nucleotides read TGCAGCGTTGATGTGGGGGAGCAGTACTTC. Translated: CSVDVGEQYF.